The sequence of this TCR beta chain was determined in a study of spatial heterogeneity in lung cancer. The overall study: Beta-chain sequences consistently outnumbered alpha-chain sequences in detection. On average, each unique TCR and UMI combination appeared more than ten times in raw reads.

The CDR3 runs to 12 residues. Germline loops: CDR1 ENHRY, CDR2 SYGVKD. Trimming left V 7 bases short and J 4 bases short, with 10 bases between. Every molecule of TCR cDNA had its own unique molecular identifier. One entry per CDR3 protein, called by TCRdb with MiXCR from the 5' RACE reads. This sample has 4,100 or so distinct CDR3 sequences, with 20% to 25% found just once. By frequency in the sample, this clonotype is medium-sized. As for time point: sample taken at primary tumor resection. Sequencing was performed on whole RNA extracted from tumor and nontumor lung tissue, or from frozen PBMC, and the material was left unsorted. The donor group consisted of 72 patients who had untreated, early-stage non-small cell lung cancer.

This chain uses TRBV10-3 with TRBJ1-1, with D unresolved. This receptor was taken from a female donor with early-stage non-small cell lung cancer. Sequencing used normal lung tissue next to the tumor, obtained at surgery. CDR3 region: CAINDGPTEAFF. The CDR3 DNA sequence: TGTGCCATCAATGACGGACCCACTGAAGCTTTCTTT.